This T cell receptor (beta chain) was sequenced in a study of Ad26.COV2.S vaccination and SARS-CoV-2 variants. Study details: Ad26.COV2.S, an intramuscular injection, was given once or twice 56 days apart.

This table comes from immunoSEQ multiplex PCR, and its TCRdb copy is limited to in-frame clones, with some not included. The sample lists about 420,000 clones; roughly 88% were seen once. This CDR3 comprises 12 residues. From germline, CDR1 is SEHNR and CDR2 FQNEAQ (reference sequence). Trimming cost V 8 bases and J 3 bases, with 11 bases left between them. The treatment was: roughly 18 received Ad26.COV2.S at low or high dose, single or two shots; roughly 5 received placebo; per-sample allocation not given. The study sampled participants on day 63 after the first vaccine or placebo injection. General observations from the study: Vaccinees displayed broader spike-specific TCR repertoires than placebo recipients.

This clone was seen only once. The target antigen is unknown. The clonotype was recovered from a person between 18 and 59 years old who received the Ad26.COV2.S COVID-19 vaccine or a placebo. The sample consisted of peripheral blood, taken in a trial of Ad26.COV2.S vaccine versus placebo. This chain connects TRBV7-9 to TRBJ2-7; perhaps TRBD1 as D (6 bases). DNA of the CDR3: TGTGCCAGCCGAGGACAGAGCTACGAGCAGTACTTC. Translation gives CASRGQSYEQYF.